The next 24 T cell receptor beta chains were all read from a single sample in a study of T cells in Graves' hyperthyroidism and ophthalmopathy. Amplified regions were TCR beta CDR3 sequences from RNA transcripts. During a first-round RT-PCR of the TCR CDR3, the HTBI primer set was used. One entry per CDR3 protein, called by TCRdb with MiXCR from the multiplex PCR reads. The profile covers about 640,000 distinct CDR3 sequences, with 20% appearing a single time and roughly a third taken by the ten largest. Sequences were obtained from blood. The receptors were sampled from a man aged 25 to 45 with Graves' ophthalmopathy.

This clonotype was seen a handful of times. The rearrangement joins TRBV5-6 to TRBJ2-7; TRBD2 might be the D (6 bases). Germline V gives CDR1 SGHDT, CDR2 YYEEEE. This CDR3 is built from 14 residues. V was pared by 3 bases and J by 0 bases, with 10 bases between. The CDR3 here is CASSSGVTSYEQYF. The CDR3 nucleotides read TGTGCCAGCAGCTCGGGAGTCACCTCCTACGAGCAGTACTTC.

This clonotype was detected a few times. The chain is built from TRBV27 and TRBJ1-2, with D perhaps matching TRBD1 (5 bases). V gave up 2 bases and J gave up 4 bases, with 14 bases separating them. CDR1 is MNHEY and CDR2 is SMNVEV in the germline V gene (reference sequence). CDR3 length: 15 amino acids. CDR3 DNA sequence: TGTGCCAGCAGTTTAAAGGGACCACTACCCTATGGCTACACCTTC. Translated, it gives CASSLKGPLPYGYTF.

The chain combines TRBV29-1 with TRBJ2-1; 10 bases are a match to TRBD2. The junction had 6 bases not matched to a gene; V was cut back by 8 bases and J by 2 bases. This CDR3 is 14 amino acids long. Germline-derived CDR1 and CDR2 are SQVTM and ANQGSEA. The chain's CDR3 is CSLLAGGAYNEQFF. The CDR3 DNA follows: TGCAGCTTATTAGCGGGAGGTGCCTACAATGAGCAGTTCTTC.

This chain connects TRBV6-2 or TRBV6-3 to TRBJ2-1; 13 bases align to TRBD2. CDR1 MNHEY and CDR2 SVGEGT come from the germline V gene. This CDR3 has 17 amino acids. V lost 4 bases, J lost 3 bases, and 6 bases stayed unmatched. CDR3 in DNA: TGTGCCAGCAGTTTGGCCGGGACTAGCGGGAACTACAATGAGCAGTTCTTC. Protein sequence: CASSLAGTSGNYNEQFF.

This chain uses TRBV20-1 with TRBJ2-7; D is possibly TRBD2 (6 bases). The CDR3 is 14 residues long. The germline gives CDR1 DFQATT, CDR2 SNEGSKA (reference sequence). V lost 2 bases and J lost 3, with 14 bases in between. CDR3 protein: CSARKTSLNYEQYF. For the CDR3, the DNA is TGCAGTGCTAGAAAGACTAGTTTAAACTACGAGCAGTACTTC.

Many counts were recorded for this clonotype. The chain recombines TRBV12-3 or TRBV12-4 with TRBJ2-4, with TRBD2 matching 12 bases. This CDR3 contains 19 residues. Trimming at V came to 5 bases and at J to 0 bases, leaving 11 bases not matched to a gene. As DNA, the CDR3 is TGTGCCAGCAGTCGACTAGCGGGAGTAGGATCTCTAGCCAAAAACATTCAGTACTTC. This gives the protein CASSRLAGVGSLAKNIQYF.

The chain uses TRBV20-1 and TRBJ1-4; 8 bases align to TRBD1. The V gene end was trimmed by 0 bases and the J gene end by 4 bases; junction bases not matched to a gene: 4. CDR3 size: 15 residues. The V gene's germline CDR1 is DFQATT and CDR2 SNEGSKA (reference sequence). Here the CDR3 reads CSARERTGYNEKLFF. CDR3 sequence (DNA): TGCAGTGCTAGAGAAAGGACAGGGTATAATGAAAAACTGTTTTTT.

As to this clonotype: This may come from a read error, since a much larger clone is one base off. The chain recombines TRBV12-3 or TRBV12-4 with TRBJ2-5; 9 bases map to TRBD2. The CDR3 extends over 15 amino acids. The DNA of the CDR3 is TGTGCCAGCAGTTTGTTTGCGGGGGGGGGAGAGGCCCAGTACTTC. Translating gives CASSLFAGGGEAQYF.

The chain carries TRBV6-2 or TRBV6-3 and TRBJ2-7; TRBD2 matches 9 bases. Germline assignment: CDR1 MNHEY and CDR2 SVGEGT. Losses at the gene ends were 2 bases for V and 0 bases for J; bases not matched to a gene: 2. The CDR3 sequence is 15 residues long. The CDR3 reads CASSYLAGNSYEQYF. CDR3 coding DNA: TGTGCCAGCAGTTACCTAGCGGGAAACTCCTACGAGCAGTACTTC.

This clonotype was observed a handful of times. This chain uses TRBV7-8 with TRBJ1-1; no clear D gene. Germline CDR1 and CDR2: SGHVS and FQNEAQ. Trimming left V 1 base short and J 1 base short, with 16 bases between. This CDR3 has 17 amino acids. CDR3 loop: CASSLDLLPGTNTEAFF. The CDR3 bases are TGTGCCAGCAGCTTAGATCTACTTCCAGGAACGAACACTGAAGCTTTCTTT.

J is TRBJ2-7 and V is TRBV27; 7 bases align to TRBD2. The germline gives CDR1 MNHEY, CDR2 SMNVEV (reference sequence). The V and J ends lost 0 bases and 1 base, in that order; junction bases with no gene match: 3. The CDR3 totals 15 residues. In nucleotides, the CDR3 is TGTGCCAGCAGTTTATCGGCGGGAGCGTCCTACGAGCAGTACTTC. Its protein product is CASSLSAGASYEQYF.

This clonotype came up a few times. One end of the junction is discordant with germline, which a read error may explain. This chain joins TRBV9 and TRBJ2-2; 12 bases are shared with TRBD2. CDR3 length: 19 residues. Germline CDR1 SGDLS, CDR2 YYNGEE. The CDR3 sequence: CASSAHLAGGPLITGELFF. The CDR3 nucleotides read TGTGCTAGCAGCGCTCACCTAGCGGGAGGGCCCCTGATCACCGGGGAGCTGTTTTTT.

A few counts support this clonotype. The chain joins TRBV24-1 to TRBJ2-1; 11 nucleotides align to TRBD2. J was trimmed by 5 bases and V by 7 bases; bases with no gene match: 12. Germline assignment: CDR1 KGHDR and CDR2 SFDVKD. The CDR3 is 17 residues long. The CDR3 DNA is TGTGCCACCAGCCAATCAGAGGGACTAGCGGACCACAATGAGCAGTTCTTC. Protein sequence: CATSQSEGLADHNEQFF.

A note on this clonotype: One junction end disagrees with the germline gene, perhaps due to a read error. The V gene is TRBV7-2, the J gene TRBJ2-4; 9 bases match TRBD1. There are 15 residues in the CDR3. Looked up from germline, CDR1 is SGHTA and CDR2 is FQGNSA. This chain's CDR3 is CAGSLGQGRGNIQYF. CDR3 coding DNA: TGTGCCGGCAGCTTGGGACAGGGTAGGGGAAACATTCAGTACTTC.

The chain carries TRBV5-1 and TRBJ2-2; D is uncertain. CDR3 size: 15 residues. CDR1 SGHRS and CDR2 YFSETQ come from the germline V gene. V was cut by 0 bases and J by 2 bases, with 8 bases left in between. CDR3 DNA: TGCGCCAGCAGCTTGGAGGCCTTCAACACCGGGGAGCTGTTTTTT. As protein: CASSLEAFNTGELFF.

V and J are TRBV29-1 and TRBJ2-1; 9 positions match TRBD1. CDR1 is SQVTM and CDR2 is ANQGSEA in the germline V gene. After removal of 5 bases from V and 6 bases from J, the junction contained 5 bases not matched to a gene. This CDR3 has 13 amino acids. CDR3 bases: TGCAGCGTTCCACGACAGGGGGGCAATGAGCAGTTCTTC. Its translation is CSVPRQGGNEQFF.

This clonotype turned up a few times. V usage is TRBV7-2 and J usage is TRBJ2-7; TRBD2 matches 9 bases. CDR1 and CDR2 from the germline V gene are SGHTA and FQGNSA. Germline trimming cut 4 bases from V and 5 bases from J; bases unmatched to any gene: 9. CDR3 length equals 15 residues. The CDR3 here is CASSSQSGRRDEQYF. CDR3 nucleotides: TGTGCCAGCAGCTCCCAAAGCGGGAGGAGGGACGAGCAGTACTTC.

CDR3 sequence (DNA): TGCAGCGTTGAAGAACGGACCTATGGCTACACCTTC. Translated: CSVEERTYGYTF. The gene calls are TRBV29-1 and TRBJ1-2; D unresolved. Between the trimmed V and J ends, which lost 0 bases and 4 bases, there was a span of 6 bases. Germline CDR1 is SQVTM and CDR2 is ANQGSEA. The CDR3 extends over 12 amino acids.

There are a few counts of this clonotype. V usage is TRBV24-1 and J usage is TRBJ2-7; 13 nucleotides line up with TRBD2. The length of the CDR3 is 15 residues. Losses at the gene ends were 7 bases for V and 9 bases for J; bases not matched to a gene: 11. Germline V gene data show CDR1 as KGHDR and CDR2 as SFDVKD. The CDR3 protein is CATSPAGTSGMPQYF. CDR3 nucleotides: TGTGCCACCAGCCCGGCCGGGACTAGCGGGATGCCGCAGTACTTC.

In this sample, this clonotype turned up a few times. V gene TRBV15 combines with J gene TRBJ1-5; no reliable D call. The germline V gene has CDR1 LNHNV and CDR2 YYDKDF (reference sequence). The CDR3 consists of 12 residues. Trimming pared 1 base from V and 6 bases from J, leaving 4 bases between. CDR3 sequence: CATSRGSQPQHF. The CDR3 DNA follows: TGTGCCACCAGCAGAGGTTCTCAGCCCCAGCATTTT. The full variable domain, its missing parts supplied by reference TRBV15 and TRBJ1-5, is DAMVIQNPRYQVTQFGKPVTLSCSQTLNHNVMYWYQQKSSQAPKLLFHYYDKDFNNEADTPDNFQSRRPNTSFCFLDIRSPGLGDTAMYLCATSRGSQPQHFGDGTRLSIL.

The chain carries TRBV6-5 and TRBJ2-3; 9 nucleotides match TRBD2. The CDR3 length is 19 residues. The trim removed 0 bases at V and 5 bases at J, leaving 15 bases unmatched. Germline lookup yields CDR1 MNHEY and CDR2 SVGAGI. CDR3 in DNA: TGTGCCAGCAGTTACTCATCCCCATTTGTGGCGGGGGGGGGAGATACGCAGTATTTT. Translated: CASSYSSPFVAGGGDTQYF.

In regard to this clonotype: Compared with germline, one end of the junction differs, possibly owing to a read error. The rearrangement links TRBV28 to TRBJ1-2; weak D call: TRBD1 (6 bases). The CDR3 has 18 amino acids. Germline V gene sequence: CDR1 MDHEN, CDR2 SYDVKM. This CDR3 is CASVFFPSPGHGPHGYPF. CDR3 sequence (DNA): TGTGCCAGCGTTTTTTTCCCCTCTCCGGGACACGGCCCGCATGGCTACCCCTTC.

This clonotype was found a few times. The chain combines TRBV29-1 with TRBJ1-1; D perhaps matches TRBD1 (5 bases). V gave up 6 bases and J gave up 3 bases, with 14 bases separating them. CDR3 length: 13 amino acids. The germline V gene has CDR1 SQVTM and CDR2 ANQGSEA. CDR3 loop: CSVISPGYTEAFF. The CDR3 coding sequence is TGCAGCGTAATATCCCCAGGGTACACTGAAGCTTTCTTT.

J is TRBJ1-6 and V is TRBV6-1; no clear D. Germline V gene sequence: CDR1 MNHNS, CDR2 SASEGT. The CDR3 is 13 residues long. V lost 8 bases and J lost 3, with 8 bases in between. The CDR3: CASCVGYNSPLHF. The CDR3 bases are TGTGCCAGCTGTGTCGGCTATAATTCACCCCTCCACTTT.